This section outlines one TCR beta chain sequence together with its context. This specimen belongs to a study of T cells in Graves' hyperthyroidism and ophthalmopathy. V lost 3 bases, J lost 0 bases, and 11 bases lay in between. The CDR3 is 14 residues long. Germline V gene lookup returns CDR1 DFQATT and CDR2 SNEGSKA (reference sequence). RNA transcripts gave rise to amplified TCR beta CDR3 regions. HTBI primers were the set used in a first-round RT-PCR of the TCR CDR3. TCRdb recomputed calls from the multiplex PCR reads with MiXCR, one row per CDR3 protein. In the table there are around 690,000 distinct CDR3 sequences, around 15% of which are singletons.

The source material was blood. The TCR was taken from a man in his forties or fifties with Graves' hyperthyroidism. The chain recombines TRBV20-1 with TRBJ1-2; D is ambiguous. CDR3 sequence: CSASNGLANYGYTF. The DNA of the CDR3 is TGCAGTGCTAGTAACGGACTAGCTAACTATGGCTACACCTTC.